This TCR beta chain was identified in a study of CD8+ T cells in alopecia areata. RNA extraction was followed by reverse transcription into cDNA, which acted as the sequencing template. Using immunoSEQ multiplex PCR, the repertoire was profiled, and TCRdb retains in-frame clones only, with some absent. The sample yields about 100,000 clones, under 60% seen once. This clone occurred a few times. The CDR3 runs 15 residues. Trimming took 1 base from V and 8 from J; bases not matched to a gene: 6. CDR1 is LGHNA and CDR2 is YNFKEQ in the germline V gene. This sequence joins TRBV4-2 and TRBJ2-1, with 9 bases aligning to TRBD2. The sequenced sample was NKG2D-low CD8+ T cells sorted from blood. The receptor was isolated from a human donor with alopecia areata. Here the CDR3 reads CASSQVSGSIDEQFF. The DNA of the CDR3 is TGTGCCAGCAGCCAAGTTAGCGGGAGTATCGATGAGCAGTTCTTC.